Presented here are 11 T cell receptor beta chains from one specimen sequenced in a study of shared T cell receptors in the human thymus. Assay: immunoSEQ multiplex PCR; the TCRdb copy retains only in-frame clones and omits some. This table has roughly 550,000 clones, around 82% appearing once. A further study also used this sample, focusing on human thymus T cells.

Material: thymocytes. Receptors were obtained from a boy in the first two years of life with a congenital heart defect.

This clone was counted only a few times. The V call is TRBV2, the J call TRBJ2-1; TRBD2 agrees at 8 bases. The junction had 8 bases not matched to a gene; V was cut back by 10 bases and J by 0 bases. Looked up from germline, CDR1 is SNHLY and CDR2 is FYNNEI. The CDR3 spans 15 residues. In DNA, the CDR3 is TGTGCCAACGAACTAGCGGCAAGCTCCTACAATGAGCAGTTCTTC. Translating gives CANELAASSYNEQFF.

This clone was detected a few times. V usage is TRBV4-1 and J usage is TRBJ1-5; tentative D call: TRBD1 (5 bases). The germline gives CDR1 MGHRA, CDR2 YSYEKL. CDR3 size: 15 residues. V was cut by 0 bases and J by 3 bases, with 9 bases left in between. CDR3 DNA sequence: TGCGCCAGCAGCCAAGACCAGGGTGACAATCAGCCCCAGCATTTT. This sequence encodes CASSQDQGDNQPQHF.

J is TRBJ2-3 and V is TRBV15, with TRBD2 identical over 8 bases. The CDR3 has 16 amino acids. Trimming at V came to 3 bases and at J to 5 bases, leaving 10 bases not matched to a gene. The germline V gene has CDR1 LNHNV and CDR2 YYDKDF (reference sequence). This chain's CDR3 is CATSSPHREGQDTQYF. DNA of the CDR3: TGTGCCACCAGCAGCCCCCATCGGGAGGGCCAAGATACGCAGTATTTT.

V and J are TRBV4-3 and TRBJ2-1, with TRBD2 matching over 9 bases. The germline V gene encodes CDR1 LGHNA and CDR2 YSLEER. The J segment lost 2 bases and the V segment lost 3 bases, leaving 23 bases of the junction unmatched. The CDR3 has 22 residues. The CDR3 sequence is CASSHAPGRGQNLAGPYNEQFF. CDR3 bases: TGCGCCAGCAGCCACGCCCCGGGCAGGGGACAGAATCTAGCGGGACCCTACAATGAGCAGTTCTTC.

The V and J genes are TRBV5-4 and TRBJ1-5; TRBD1 aligns across 7 bases. The CDR3 sequence is 13 residues long. Germline CDR1 SGHNT, CDR2 YYREEE (reference sequence). The V gene end was trimmed by 0 bases and the J gene end by 6 bases; junction bases not matched to a gene: 0. The CDR3: CASSLGTGQPQHF. The CDR3 region has the DNA TGTGCCAGCAGCTTGGGGACAGGTCAGCCCCAGCATTTT.

The sample holds one count of this clone. The chain uses TRBV7-6 and TRBJ1-1; 9 nucleotides agree with TRBD1. The V gene end was trimmed by 5 bases and the J gene end by 0 bases; junction bases not matched to a gene: 4. Germline assignment: CDR1 SGHVS and CDR2 FNYEAQ. This CDR3 is 15 amino acids long. CDR3 protein: CASSRWTGVNTEAFF. CDR3 bases: TGTGCCAGCAGCCGCTGGACAGGGGTGAACACTGAAGCTTTCTTT.

V and J are TRBV29-1 and TRBJ2-3, with 8 bases fitting TRBD2. Trimming took 6 bases from V and 3 from J; bases not matched to a gene: 5. The CDR3 has 13 amino acids. Germline CDR1 reads SQVTM; CDR2 reads ANQGSEA. The CDR3 nucleotides read TGCAGCGTGGAGCGGGAGATGACAGATACGCAGTATTTT. Translated, it gives CSVEREMTDTQYF.

The J gene is TRBJ2-5, the V gene TRBV15, with D perhaps matching TRBD2 (5 bases). V was cut by 6 bases and J by 2 bases, with 10 bases left in between. CDR3 length equals 13 residues. Germline V CDR1 and CDR2: LNHNV, YYDKDF (reference sequence). CDR3 in DNA: TGTGCCACCAGGAAGTCGGGACAAGAGACCCAGTACTTC. Translation gives CATRKSGQETQYF.

In its sample, this clone was seen a few times. CDR3 sequence: CASSNPKGIEQFF. The CDR3 bases are TGTGCCAGCAGTAACCCTAAGGGGATTGAGCAGTTCTTC. This chain uses TRBV2 with TRBJ2-1, with D maybe TRBD1 (5 bases). Germline V CDR1 and CDR2: SNHLY, FYNNEI. V lost 5 bases, J lost 9 bases, and 14 bases lay in between. The CDR3 covers 13 residues.

Only a few counts were recorded for this clone. The genes are TRBV19 and TRBJ2-7; 14 nucleotides line up with TRBD2. With 6 bases clipped from V and 3 bases from J, the junction kept 7 bases outside the gene matches. The length of the CDR3 is 16 residues. Germline V lookup: CDR1 LNHDA, CDR2 SQIVND (reference sequence). CDR3 DNA: TGTGCCAGTAGCACCGGGACTAGCGGGGGAGGCTACGAGCAGTACTTC. Translation: CASSTGTSGGGYEQYF. The full variable domain, with the rest looked up from reference TRBV19 and TRBJ2-7, is DGGITQSPKYLFRKEGQNVTLSCEQNLNHDAMYWYRQDPGQGLRLIYYSQIVNDFQKGDIAEGYSVSREKKESFPLTVTSAQKNPTAFYLCASSTGTSGGGYEQYFGPGTRLTVT.

J is TRBJ2-3 and V is TRBV10-3; D ambiguous. V dropped 3 bases and J dropped 2 bases, with 9 bases sitting between them. Germline V gene sequence: CDR1 ENHRY, CDR2 SYGVKD. The CDR3 has 14 amino acids. The CDR3 sequence is CAISDYVATDTQYF. The CDR3 region has the DNA TGTGCCATCAGTGATTACGTAGCCACAGATACGCAGTATTTT.